This T cell receptor (beta chain) came from a study of blood T cell repertoires in COVID-19. Overall study: Acute and convalescent COVID-19 specimens originated in the United States, Italy and Spain. The analysed material was cDNA or gDNA that came from T cells, B-cell-depleted T cells, or PBMCs.

Methods used by the authors: Quantification of nucleated cells was approximated via reference gene primer amplification. Clones were read by immunoSEQ multiplex PCR, and TCRdb kept only the in-frame ones, dropping some. That table gives V, J and clone size, and the DNA gave D and trimming. The sample contains fewer than 150,000 clones, around 87% of which appear only once. Per the germline V gene, CDR1 is MNHEY and CDR2 is SVGEGT. CDR3 length: 13 amino acids. Trimming took 5 bases from V and 6 from J; bases not matched to a gene: 2. The rearrangement links TRBV6-2 or TRBV6-3 to TRBJ1-5, with TRBD1 matching over 9 bases. The specimen sequenced was peripheral blood. This clonotype was sampled from a human donor in a cohort sampled during active COVID-19. For the CDR3, the DNA is TGTGCCAGCAGTGCACAGGGGGCTCAGCCCCAGCATTTT. Encoded protein: CASSAQGAQPQHF.